This TCR beta chain was sequenced during a study of tumor and adjacent non-tumor tissue in lung cancer. Study-wide background: Patients were aged roughly 30 to 76, nine to eleven men and about five women, stage I to III.

Three rounds of nested PCR, following a modified ARM-PCR protocol, produced the TCRbeta library. TCRdb passed the multiplex PCR reads through MiXCR, listing each CDR3 protein once. The sample consists of around 60,000 distinct CDR3 sequences, 61% of them appearing once. General study points: Tumor repertoires had a smaller top 100 clone share than normal lung. Tumor TCR diversity, when higher, was linked to shorter survival.

CDR3 length: 12 amino acids. This clonotype was detected only once. Its antigen is not identified. The junction departs from the called germline gene at one end, perhaps through a read error. No cell sorting was done before RNA was extracted from the tissue. More than 3 cm separated this lung sample from the edge of the tumor. This chain connects TRBV12-3 or TRBV12-4 to TRBJ2-1; 7 bases agree with TRBD1. The receptor's source is a man between 70 and 80 years old with non-small cell lung cancer. The specimen was distant non-tumor lung tissue. This chain's CDR3 is CAISFRGYGQFF. The CDR3 region has the DNA TGTGCCATCAGTTTCAGGGGGTATGGGCAGTTCTTC.